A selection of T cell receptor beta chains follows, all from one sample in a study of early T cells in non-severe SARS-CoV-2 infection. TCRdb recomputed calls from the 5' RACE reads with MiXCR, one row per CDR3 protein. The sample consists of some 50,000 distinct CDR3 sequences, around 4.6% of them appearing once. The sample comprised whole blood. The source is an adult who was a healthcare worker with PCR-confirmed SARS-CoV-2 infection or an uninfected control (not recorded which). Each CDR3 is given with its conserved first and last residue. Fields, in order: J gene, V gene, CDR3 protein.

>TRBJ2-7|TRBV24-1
CATSGGSEQYF
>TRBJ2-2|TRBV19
CASSLYTGELFF
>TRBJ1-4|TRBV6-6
CASSYSLEINEKLFF
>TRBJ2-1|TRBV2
CASSEGGSGPSSYNEQFF
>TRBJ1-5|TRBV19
CASAGTGDVNWSNQPQHF
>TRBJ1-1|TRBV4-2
CASSSGGRRRDTEAFF
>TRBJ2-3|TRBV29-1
CSVPSGQGAGDTQYF
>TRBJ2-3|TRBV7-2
CASSSGLDSTDTQYF
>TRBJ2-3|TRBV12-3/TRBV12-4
CASSFSPVSADTQYF
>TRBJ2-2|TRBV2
CASSEWLVYTGELFF
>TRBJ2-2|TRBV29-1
CSVDSANTGELFF
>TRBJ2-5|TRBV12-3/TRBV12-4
CASTIPGQETQYF
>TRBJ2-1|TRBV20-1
CSASNSGSSGNEQFF
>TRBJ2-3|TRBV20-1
CSASGGTDTQYF
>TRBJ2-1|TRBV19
CASTHSLGDSYEQFF
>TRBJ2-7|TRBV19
CASSRPGLAGTYEQYF
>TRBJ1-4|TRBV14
CASSQDRTLEKLFF
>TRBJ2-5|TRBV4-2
CASSQDGGRTQYF
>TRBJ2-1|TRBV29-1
CSVALAGNNEQFF
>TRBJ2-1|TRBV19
CASTPTGGSYNEQFF
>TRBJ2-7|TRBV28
CASTVPGGYEQYF
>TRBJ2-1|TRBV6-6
CASSYGGLAGDNEQFF
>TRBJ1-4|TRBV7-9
CASSLGGDREKLFF
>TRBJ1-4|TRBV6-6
CASRSTNEKLFF
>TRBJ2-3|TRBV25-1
CASSEDRGPTDTQYF
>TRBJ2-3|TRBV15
CATSREKGGSTDTQYF
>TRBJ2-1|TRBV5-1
CASRSGGSYNEQFF
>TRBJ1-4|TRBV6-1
CASSEGGGNEKLFF
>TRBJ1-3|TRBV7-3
CASSYRGGSGNTIYF
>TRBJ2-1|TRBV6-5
CASSYSSGTGDEQFF
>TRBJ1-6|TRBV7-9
CASSLALAPLHF
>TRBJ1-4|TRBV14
CASSQILSGSEKLFF
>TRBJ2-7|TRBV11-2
CASSLSGGDFEQYF
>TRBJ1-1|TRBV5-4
CASRSGFGVNTEAFF
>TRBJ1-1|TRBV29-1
CSVQGGTEAFF
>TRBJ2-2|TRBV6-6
CASIQRGANTGELFF
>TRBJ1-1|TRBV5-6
CASSSRTGITEAFF
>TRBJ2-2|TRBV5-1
CDSSEDSLGTGELFF
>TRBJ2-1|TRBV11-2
CASSPPGHAYNEQFF
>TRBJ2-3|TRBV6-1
CASRERGPDTQYF
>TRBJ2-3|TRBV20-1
CSALTQSSTDTQYF
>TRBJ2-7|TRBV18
CASSPPSGGAVYEQYF
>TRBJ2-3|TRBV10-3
CAISQLEDRVNTQYF
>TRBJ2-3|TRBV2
CASSEGGRSTDTQYF
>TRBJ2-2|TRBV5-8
CASSLMGGTGELFF
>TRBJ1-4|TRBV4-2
CASSLGATNEKLFF
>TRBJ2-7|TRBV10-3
CAIRSGNYEQYF
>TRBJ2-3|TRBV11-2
CASSLGSSAYTQYF
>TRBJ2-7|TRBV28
CASSLDRGPLSYEQYF